The TCR beta chain under discussion was sequenced for a study of shared clonotypes between healthy human individuals. It was across several immunoSEQ plates that each subset's genomic DNA was evenly split. Only in-frame clones appear in the TCRdb table, and some are missing; sequencing was by immunoSEQ multiplex PCR. This sample has 950,000 to 1,100,000 clones, with approximately 80% found just once. V lost 1 base to trimming and J lost 3 bases; unmatched junction nucleotides: 5. The CDR3 runs to 16 residues. Germline V CDR1 and CDR2: MGHRA, YSYEKL. The study's findings and limits: Clonotype sharing levels among donors were expected to vary with sequencing depth. Blood was the sole source, and tissue repertoires probably differ.

As for this clone: What it binds is unknown.

The sequencing sample was made of memory CD4+ T cells from PBMCs. Subset noted: CD45RA-negative fraction. The gene calls are TRBV4-1 and TRBJ2-7, with 11 bases lining up with TRBD2. The TCR comes from a man in his late teens or twenties in good health. Some clones in this sample may be carry-over from other donors' samples. CDR3 sequence reads: CASSQVIGTSGYEQYF. The CDR3 nucleotides read TGCGCCAGCAGCCAAGTTATCGGGACTAGCGGCTACGAGCAGTACTTC.